This is a list of T cell receptor beta chains from one sample in a study of cytomegalovirus exposure and HLA in healthy donors. Measured with immunoSEQ multiplex PCR; TCRdb has only the in-frame clones, and not every one. This sample has 150,000 to 200,000 clones, with over 70% found just once. Input material: PBMCs. The receptors shown here come from a man aged 35-49 years in good health and CMV-seropositive. Each CDR3 is given with its conserved first and last residue. D genes are given only for firm matches. Clone size is stated in some rows and not others, as once, few, many or a class when expanded.

v_gene,abundance,d_gene,j_gene,CDR3nt,CDR3aa
TRBV5-4,.,.,TRBJ2-5,TGTGCCAGCAGCTCCCCCAGGGCGGAGGAGACCCAGTACTTC,CASSSPRAEETQYF
TRBV18,once,TRBD2,TRBJ2-3,TGTGCCAGCCAGACCTCTCGGGGGGCAGATACGCAGTATTTT,CASQTSRGADTQYF
TRBV9,.,TRBD2,TRBJ2-3,TGTGCCAGCAGCGCAACTAGCGGGCATAGCACAGATACGCAGTATTTT,CASSATSGHSTDTQYF
TRBV9,.,.,TRBJ1-1,TGTGCCAGCAGCGCACAGGGCTTGAACACTGAAGCTTTCTTT,CASSAQGLNTEAFF
TRBV6-6,once,.,TRBJ1-2,TGTGCCAGCAGTTACGGGGGCGCCTCCTATGGCTACACCTTC,CASSYGGASYGYTF
TRBV6-6,.,TRBD1,TRBJ2-3,TGTGCCAGCAGAAAGGACAGGGTCGCAGATACGCAGTATTTT,CASRKDRVADTQYF
TRBV5-1,.,TRBD1,TRBJ2-1,TGCGCCAGCAGGACGGGACAGGGGTTAAATGAGCAGTTCTTC,CASRTGQGLNEQFF
TRBV27,.,.,TRBJ2-1,TGTGCCAGCAGTCCCGCGGCCAATGAGCAGTTCTTC,CASSPAANEQFF
TRBV6-6,.,.,TRBJ2-7,TGTGCCAGCAGTTACTCGAGGGGGCGGGGGGACTACGAGCAGTACTTC,CASSYSRGRGDYEQYF
TRBV5-1,.,.,TRBJ2-1,TGCGCCAGCAGCTGGGCCACAGGGGGGGTTTACAATGAGCAGTTCTTC,CASSWATGGVYNEQFF
TRBV9,.,.,TRBJ2-5,TGTGCCAGCAGCGTATTCCCCCGAGAGACCCAGTACTTC,CASSVFPRETQYF
TRBV29-1,few,TRBD2,TRBJ2-2,TGCAGCGTTGCTAATAGACTAGCGGGACTCACCGGGGAGCTGTTTTTT,CSVANRLAGLTGELFF
TRBV5-1,.,.,TRBJ1-1,TGCGCCAGCAGCTTATATCGCGGACAGCTAGATTCGAACACTGAAGCTTTCTTT,CASSLYRGQLDSNTEAFF
TRBV14,.,.,TRBJ2-1,TGTGCCAGCAGCCAAGATATGGGTCGGACCGGGGAACCCTACAATGAGCAGTTCTTC,CASSQDMGRTGEPYNEQFF
TRBV6-5,.,TRBD2,TRBJ2-5,TGTGCCAGCAGTTACTCGAAGGCGGGAGGCCAAGAGACCCAGTACTTC,CASSYSKAGGQETQYF
TRBV29-1,once,.,TRBJ2-3,TGCAGCGTCACGACTGGCACAGATACGCAGTATTTT,CSVTTGTDTQYF
TRBV5-1,.,.,TRBJ1-4,TGCGCCAGCAGCTTGTACGCAGGTTCGGCTAATGAAAAACTGTTTTTT,CASSLYAGSANEKLFF
TRBV7-2,.,.,TRBJ2-7,TGTGCCAGCAGCTTAGTCAGGGGTACCCACGAGCAGTACTTC,CASSLVRGTHEQYF
TRBV6-1,.,.,TRBJ1-5,TGTGCCAGCAGTGGCCGGGAGCAAGGTAATCAGCCCCAGCATTTT,CASSGREQGNQPQHF
TRBV30,.,.,TRBJ1-5,TGTGCCTGGAGTGTAACGGGGGATCAGCCCCAGCATTTT,CAWSVTGDQPQHF
TRBV28,.,.,TRBJ2-2,TGTGCCAGCAGTTTAACGGGAGACGACACCGGGGAGCTGTTTTTT,CASSLTGDDTGELFF
TRBV4-3,.,.,TRBJ2-1,TGCGCCAGCAGCCAAGAACTTAGGAGACTAGACCTGTGGAATGAGCAGTTCTTC,CASSQELRRLDLWNEQFF
TRBV19,.,TRBD1,TRBJ1-1,TGTGCCAGTAGCCCTGGGACAGGGGGCACTGAAGCTTTCTTT,CASSPGTGGTEAFF
TRBV4-2,.,TRBD2,TRBJ2-1,TGTGCCAGCAGCCAAGATCGGCGACTAGCTTACAATGAGCAGTTCTTC,CASSQDRRLAYNEQFF
TRBV5-1,.,TRBD2,TRBJ2-3,TGCGCCAGCAGCCCATCTAGCGGGAGGGCCGCGGCAGATACGCAGTATTTT,CASSPSSGRAAADTQYF
TRBV5-1,.,.,TRBJ2-7,TGCGCCAGCAGCCAGGACAACTCCTACGAGCAGTACTTC,CASSQDNSYEQYF
TRBV18,once,.,TRBJ2-2,TGTGCCAGCTCACGGTCGGGGTCCGGGGAGCTGTTTTTT,CASSRSGSGELFF
TRBV19,.,.,TRBJ1-3,TGTGCCAGTAACCCCAGGAGGGCTGGAAACACCATATATTTT,CASNPRRAGNTIYF
TRBV27,.,TRBD1,TRBJ2-7,TGTGCCAGCAGTCTGCTAGGACAGGGGGCATCCTACGAGCAGTACTTC,CASSLLGQGASYEQYF
TRBV2,.,TRBD1,TRBJ1-5,TGTGCCAGCAGTGACTTTAGCCGGGACAGGGTTCGCAATCAGCCCCAGCATTTT,CASSDFSRDRVRNQPQHF
TRBV6-4,.,TRBD2,TRBJ2-2,TGTGCCAGCAGTGCCTTAGCGGGAGCTTCCGGGGAGCTGTTTTTT,CASSALAGASGELFF
TRBV6-5,.,.,TRBJ2-7,TGTGCCAGCACCAGGGTCCAGGGCGAGCAGTACTTC,CASTRVQGEQYF
TRBV28,.,TRBD1,TRBJ2-7,TGTGCCAGCAGTTCTACAGGGGGCTCCTACGAGCAGTACTTC,CASSSTGGSYEQYF
TRBV5-1,.,TRBD2,TRBJ2-7,TGCGCCAGCAGCACGGGACTAGCGGGCCTCTCCTACGAGCAGTACTTC,CASSTGLAGLSYEQYF
TRBV19,.,TRBD1,TRBJ1-2,TGTGCCAGTAGTATCCGGACAGGGTTAGACTATGGCTACACCTTC,CASSIRTGLDYGYTF